This T cell receptor (beta chain) was retrieved from a study of human T cells and chemical hapten exposure. At least ten counts were recorded for this clonotype. TCRdb itself ran the RACE reads through MiXCR, one entry per CDR3 protein. This sample has roughly 38,000 distinct CDR3 sequences, with about an eighth found just once. V was trimmed by 5 bases and J by 5 bases, leaving 7 bases between them. From germline, CDR1 is LGHDT and CDR2 YNNKEL (reference sequence). The CDR3 spans 11 residues. Time point given: pre-sensitization, week 0. Treatment here: therapeutic diphenylcyclopropenone sensitization with weekly scalp DPC.

Sequences were derived from whole blood, sampled in connection with sensitization to the hapten diphenylcyclopropenone (DPC). This receptor was identified in a woman in her twenties or thirties with alopecia areata. Some clones in this sample may be carry-over from other donors' samples. The rearrangement joins TRBV3-1 to TRBJ2-7; D is unresolved. In nucleotides, the CDR3 is TGTGCCAGCAGCACATATCACGAGCAGTACTTC. As protein: CASSTYHEQYF.